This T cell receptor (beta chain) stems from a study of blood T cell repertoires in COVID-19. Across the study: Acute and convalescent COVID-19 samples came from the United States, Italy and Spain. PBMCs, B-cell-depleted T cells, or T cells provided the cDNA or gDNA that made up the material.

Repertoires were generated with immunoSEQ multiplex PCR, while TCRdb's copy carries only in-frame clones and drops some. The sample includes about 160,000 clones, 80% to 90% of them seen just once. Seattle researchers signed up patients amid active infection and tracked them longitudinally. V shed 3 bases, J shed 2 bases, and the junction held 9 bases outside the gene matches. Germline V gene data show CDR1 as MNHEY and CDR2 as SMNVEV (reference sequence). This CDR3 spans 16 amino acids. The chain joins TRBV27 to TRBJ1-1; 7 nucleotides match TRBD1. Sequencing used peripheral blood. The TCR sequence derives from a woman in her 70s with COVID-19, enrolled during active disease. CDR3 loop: CASSFLQGLGNTEAFF. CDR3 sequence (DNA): TGTGCCAGCAGTTTTTTACAGGGGCTAGGCAACACTGAAGCTTTCTTT.